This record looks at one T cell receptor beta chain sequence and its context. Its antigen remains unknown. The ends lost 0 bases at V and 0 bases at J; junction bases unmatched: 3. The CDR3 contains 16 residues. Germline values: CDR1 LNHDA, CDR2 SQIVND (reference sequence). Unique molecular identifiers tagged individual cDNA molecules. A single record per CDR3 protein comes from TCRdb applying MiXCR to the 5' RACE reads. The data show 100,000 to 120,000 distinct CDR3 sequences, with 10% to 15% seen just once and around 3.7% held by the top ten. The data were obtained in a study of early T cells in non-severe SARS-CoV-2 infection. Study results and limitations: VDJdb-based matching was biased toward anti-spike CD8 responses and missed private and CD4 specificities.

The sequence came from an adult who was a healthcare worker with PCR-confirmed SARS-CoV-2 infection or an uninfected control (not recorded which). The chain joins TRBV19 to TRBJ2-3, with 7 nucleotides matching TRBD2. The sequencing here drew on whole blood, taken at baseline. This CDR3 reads CASSIDGTTSTDTQYF. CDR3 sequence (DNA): TGTGCCAGTAGTATAGACGGGACTACCAGCACAGATACGCAGTATTTT. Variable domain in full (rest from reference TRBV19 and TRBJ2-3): DGGITQSPKYLFRKEGQNVTLSCEQNLNHDAMYWYRQDPGQGLRLIYYSQIVNDFQKGDIAEGYSVSREKKESFPLTVTSAQKNPTAFYLCASSIDGTTSTDTQYFGPGTRLTVL.